This T cell receptor beta chain was retrieved from a study of shared clonotypes between healthy human individuals. Study-level findings and limits: Sequencing depth was a factor that was expected to affect clonotype sharing among donors. Among the subsets, naive ones generally showed larger estimated richness than memory ones. Few donors limited the genetic and exposure-history diversity represented. Depth was large, yet rarefaction showed that sorted-subset sequencing was incomplete.

The table came from immunoSEQ multiplex PCR; TCRdb's copy has only in-frame clones and leaves some out. The table has fewer than 3 million clones, just under 95% seen once; the top ten hold approximately 0.4%. The CDR3 is 15 amino acids. Germline lookup yields CDR1 MNHNS and CDR2 SASEGT. With 4 bases removed from V and 2 bases from J, the gap between germline ends came to 14 bases. About this clone itself: Its antigen is not known.

The sequenced material came from naive CD4+ T cells from PBMCs. As for subset: CD45RA+ positively selected. The gene calls are TRBV6-1 and TRBJ2-5; D may be TRBD2 (6 bases). The sequence derives from a man between 18 and 29 years old in good health. Some clones in this sample may be carry-over from other donors' samples. The chain's CDR3 is CASSAPGGKQETQYF. As DNA, the CDR3 is TGTGCCAGCAGTGCCCCCGGGGGAAAACAAGAGACCCAGTACTTC.